The subject of this entry is one T cell receptor (beta chain). Antigen specificity is unknown. In the same sample, other DNA sequences code for this CDR3. These data come from a study of shared clonotypes between healthy human individuals. The study, taken as a whole, reports: Generation probabilities of non-shared clonotypes were lower (relative to those shared by all four donors). Shared across several donors were around 4.7% of the naive CD4 clonotypes.

Terminally differentiated effector memory CD45RA+ cells were excluded from the naive CD8 cells, which were CD45RO-negative and positively selected for CCR7. TCRdb's copy holds only in-frame clones and misses some; the assay was immunoSEQ multiplex PCR. The sample includes some 2.1 million clones, approximately 94% of them seen just once. Germline V gene lookup returns CDR1 SGHNT and CDR2 YENEEA. The CDR3 length is 14 residues. V lost 1 base to trimming and J lost 1 base, with 5 bases between them. Sequenced material: naive CD8+ T cells sorted from blood. The origin of this receptor is a young man in good health. The rearrangement joins TRBV11-3 to TRBJ1-3, with D unclear. The CDR3 nucleotides are TGTGCCAGCAGCTTAGGTACTTCTGGAAACACCATATATTTT. Translation gives CASSLGTSGNTIYF.